This T cell receptor (beta chain) was sequenced during a study of cytomegalovirus exposure and HLA in healthy donors. The CDR3 runs to 16 residues. Germline lookup yields CDR1 LGHNA and CDR2 YNFKEQ. V trimming: 3 bases; J trimming: 5 bases; junction bases outside the gene matches: 5. Both 60 Vbeta primers and 13 Jbeta primers went into the PCR. Clones were read by immunoSEQ multiplex PCR, and TCRdb kept only the in-frame ones, dropping some. The sample carries around 100,000 clones, around 80% recorded once. The TCR sequence derives from a female donor in good health and CMV-seropositive. The chain couples TRBV4-2 to TRBJ2-1; TRBD2 matches 12 bases. The sequenced material came from PBMCs. The CDR3 DNA sequence: TGTGCCAGCAGCCACCCTAGCGGGAGGGCGGACAATGAGCAGTTCTTC. Amino acid sequence: CASSHPSGRADNEQFF.